The present entry profiles one TCR beta chain with its context. The target of this receptor is not known. No much larger clonotype is one base removed from it; base qualities were not supplied. Read against the paper, the sample's treatment or condition label means: around 19 received Ad26.COV2.S at low or high dose, single or two shots; about 5 received placebo; per-sample allocation not given. Repertoires of vaccine and placebo recipients were sequenced from samples collected on day 63 after the first injection. Between 29 July and 7 August 2020, Cohort 1b enrolled 25 adults aged 18-55 years at one site in Boston, USA. As a vaccine, Ad26.COV2.S was a replication-incompetent adenovirus type 26 vector that expressed a prefusion-stabilized SARS-CoV-2 spike protein derived from the original Wuhan strain. The immunoSEQ Assay was used to sequence TCRbeta CDR3 regions. After extraction, genomic DNA underwent amplification by bias-controlled multiplex PCR, followed by high-throughput sequencing. The authors' analysis ran thus. Collapsing and filtering of sequences were performed to quantify the absolute abundance of each unique TCRbeta CDR3 region. T cell fraction was estimated by normalizing TCRbeta template counts to usable DNA, with usable DNA measured through amplification of reference genes found in all nucleated cells. Repertoire TCRs were annotated as SARS-CoV-2-specific when V gene, CDR3 amino acid sequence and J gene were exactly matched to a known reactive TCR set. The reference SARS-CoV-2 TCR set came from MIRA and was filtered for enrichment in COVID-19-positive ImmuneCODE repertoires, removing public or cross-reactive TCRs. Based on the MIRA antigens, annotated TCRs were further analysed at the level of specific ORF or position within ORF. Depth was the summed frequency of annotated unique rearrangements, while breadth was defined as annotated unique rearrangements over total unique productive rearrangements. Group comparisons of TCR breadth used two-sided Wilcoxon rank-sum tests. Not all clones reach the TCRdb copy of this immuneACCESS table, which keeps in-frame sequences only. Checked studies attribute under half of the gap to unresolved V genes and leave the rest unexplained. The V and J calls and the clone size are those of that table, but D and trimming were determined from the DNA. For this sample there are 380,000 or so clones; 70% to 90% appear just once. The leading ten clones occupy approximately 11% of the sample.

CDR1 and CDR2 are drawn from the germline V gene: LGHNT, FRNRAP. The CDR3 spans 16 residues, from the cysteine through the phenylalanine. This entry keeps only the CDR3 DNA: 48 bases, framed from base 1. The V end gives up 2 bases and the J end 2 bases, leaving 4 bases in the junction not matched to a gene. The source of the sample is a study of Ad26.COV2.S vaccination and SARS-CoV-2 variants (dated by TCRdb to the early 2020s). Background for the entire study: Donors in the vaccine arm were drawn from COV1001, a phase I-IIa trial of Ad26.COV2.S in healthy adults that was multicentre, randomized, double-blind and placebo-controlled. The TCR-sequenced set comprised about 32 samples: about 19 Ad26.COV2.S vaccine recipients, 5 placebo recipients and 8 SARS-CoV-2 convalescent individuals. Investigators did not know the trial group allocation while performing experiments and assessing outcomes. The specificity and breadth of SARS-CoV-2-reactive T cell receptors after Ad26.COV2.S vaccination were assessed by TCRbeta repertoire sequencing. Participants in the trial were split at random into five groups of five each, receiving low-dose or high-dose Ad26.COV2.S once or twice, or else placebo on both occasions. Ad26.COV2.S was given intramuscularly at 5x10^10 or 1x10^11 viral particles, as a single shot or as two shots 56 days apart.

Here is what the overall study found, with its caveats: Comparing responses between vaccine doses or regimens was not something the study was powered to do. According to the authors, total T cell responses may have been underestimated by the TCR breadth and depth analyses. After vaccination, spike-specific CD8+ and CD4+ T cell responses were reported to show substantial breadth. Vaccine and placebo recipients had similar non-spike TCR breadth, a finding consistent with the vaccine containing only spike. Higher spike-specific TCR breadth was observed in Ad26.COV2.S recipients than in placebo recipients (P = 0.0014).

The source was peripheral blood, collected in a trial of Ad26.COV2.S vaccine versus placebo. The receptor was derived from a person between 18 and 59 years old who received the Ad26.COV2.S COVID-19 vaccine or a placebo. The rearrangement combines TRBV12-5 with TRBJ2-1; 9 nucleotides in the junction match TRBD2. This receptor has the CDR3 CASGLWASGTYNEQFF. The DNA sequence is given as TGTGCTAGTGGTTTGTGGGCTAGCGGGACCTACAATGAGCAGTTCTTC.